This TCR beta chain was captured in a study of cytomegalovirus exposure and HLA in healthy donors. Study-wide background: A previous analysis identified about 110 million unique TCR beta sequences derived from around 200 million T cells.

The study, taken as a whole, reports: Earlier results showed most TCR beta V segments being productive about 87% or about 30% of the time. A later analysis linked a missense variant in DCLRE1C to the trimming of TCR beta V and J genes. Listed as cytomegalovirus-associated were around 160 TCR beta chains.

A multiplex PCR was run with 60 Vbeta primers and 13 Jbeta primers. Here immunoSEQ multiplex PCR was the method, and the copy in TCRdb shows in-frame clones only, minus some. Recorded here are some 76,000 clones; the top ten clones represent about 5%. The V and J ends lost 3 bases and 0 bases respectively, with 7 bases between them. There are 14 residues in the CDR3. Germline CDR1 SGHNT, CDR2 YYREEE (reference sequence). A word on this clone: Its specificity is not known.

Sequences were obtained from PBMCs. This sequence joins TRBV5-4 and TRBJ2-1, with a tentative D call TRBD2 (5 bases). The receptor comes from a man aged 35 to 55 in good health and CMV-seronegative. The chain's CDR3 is CASSSGSSYNEQFF. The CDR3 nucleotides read TGTGCCAGCAGCTCGGGGAGCTCCTACAATGAGCAGTTCTTC.